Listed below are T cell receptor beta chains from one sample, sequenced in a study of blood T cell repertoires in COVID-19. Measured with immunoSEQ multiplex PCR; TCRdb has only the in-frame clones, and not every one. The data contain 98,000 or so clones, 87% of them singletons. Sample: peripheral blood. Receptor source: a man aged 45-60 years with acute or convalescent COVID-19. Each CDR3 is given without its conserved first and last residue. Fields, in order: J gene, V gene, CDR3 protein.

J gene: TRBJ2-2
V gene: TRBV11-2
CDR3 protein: ASSLDYQVARELF

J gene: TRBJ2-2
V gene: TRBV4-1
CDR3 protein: ASSPIPAAGGGTGELF

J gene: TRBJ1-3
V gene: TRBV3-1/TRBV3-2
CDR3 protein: ASSHRSSGNTIY

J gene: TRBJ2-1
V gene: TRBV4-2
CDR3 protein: ASSLLTGGYNEQF

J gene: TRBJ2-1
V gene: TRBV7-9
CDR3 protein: ASSPPWREGRNEQF

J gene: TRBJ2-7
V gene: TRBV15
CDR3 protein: ATSRDTLGYEQY

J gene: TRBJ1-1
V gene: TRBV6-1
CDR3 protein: ASSEGATNTEAF

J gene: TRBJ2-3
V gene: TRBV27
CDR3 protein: ASTPTSDTDTQY

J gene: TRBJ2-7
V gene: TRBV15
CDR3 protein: ATSREAGPSYEQY

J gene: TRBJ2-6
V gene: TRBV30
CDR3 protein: AWTKTSGANVLT

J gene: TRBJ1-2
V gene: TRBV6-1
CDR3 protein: ASSEGWTGRVYGYT

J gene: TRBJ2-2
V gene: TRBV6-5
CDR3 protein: ASSYSGLAALGELF

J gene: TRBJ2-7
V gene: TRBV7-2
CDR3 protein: ASRHGARPKYEQY

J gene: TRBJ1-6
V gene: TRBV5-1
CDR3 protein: ASSLRGQGDSYNSPLH

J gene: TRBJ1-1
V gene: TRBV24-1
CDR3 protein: ATSDEGQRAF

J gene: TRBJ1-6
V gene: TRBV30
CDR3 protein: AWRGEAADNSPLH

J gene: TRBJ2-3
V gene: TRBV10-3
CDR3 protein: AIKDGGIGTDTQY

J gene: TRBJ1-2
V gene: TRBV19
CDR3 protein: ASSERGAARGGYT

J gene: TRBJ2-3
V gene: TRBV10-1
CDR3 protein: ASSHGRPEDTQY

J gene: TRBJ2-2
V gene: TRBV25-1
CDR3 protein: ASRGGRVGELF

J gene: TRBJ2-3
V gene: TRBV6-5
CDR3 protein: ASSTASGSVDTQY

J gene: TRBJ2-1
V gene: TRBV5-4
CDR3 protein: ASSLVGEGSYNEQF

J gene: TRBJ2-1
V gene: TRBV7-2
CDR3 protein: ASSTSGRLYEQF

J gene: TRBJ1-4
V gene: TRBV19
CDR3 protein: ASSMGRGSLGGEKLF

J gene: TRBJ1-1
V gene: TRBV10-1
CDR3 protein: ASSETGQYTEAF

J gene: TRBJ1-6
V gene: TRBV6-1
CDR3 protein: ASSEAGAGGRSPLH

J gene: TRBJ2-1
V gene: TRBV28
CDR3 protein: ASKRGLASVNEQF

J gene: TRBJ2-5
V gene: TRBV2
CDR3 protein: ASSEGAGVGETQY

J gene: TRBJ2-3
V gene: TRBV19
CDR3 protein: ASSWQGRDTQY

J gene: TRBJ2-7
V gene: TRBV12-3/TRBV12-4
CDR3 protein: ASKTSGSYEQY

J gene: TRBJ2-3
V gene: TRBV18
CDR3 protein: ASSSLTGVGTDTQY

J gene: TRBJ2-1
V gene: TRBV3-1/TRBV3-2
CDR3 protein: ASSQVPSGASRF

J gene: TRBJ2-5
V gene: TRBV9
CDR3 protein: ASSPSTGETQY

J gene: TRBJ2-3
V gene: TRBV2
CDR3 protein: ASRTGGKTDTQY

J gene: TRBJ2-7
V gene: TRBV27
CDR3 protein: ASSIGQNYEQY

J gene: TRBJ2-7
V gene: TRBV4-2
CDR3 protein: ASSQGTSGRYEQY

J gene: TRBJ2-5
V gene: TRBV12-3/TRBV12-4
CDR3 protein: ASSGTAQETQY

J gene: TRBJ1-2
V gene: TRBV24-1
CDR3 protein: ATGTGLGHGYT

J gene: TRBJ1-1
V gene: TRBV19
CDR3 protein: ASSRTGLNTEAF

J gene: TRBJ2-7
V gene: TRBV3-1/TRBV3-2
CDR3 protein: ASSQGPAGKGYEQY

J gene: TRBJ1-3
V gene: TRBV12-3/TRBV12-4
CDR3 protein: ASSFSGNTIY

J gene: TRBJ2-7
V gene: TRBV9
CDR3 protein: ASSGQGYEQY

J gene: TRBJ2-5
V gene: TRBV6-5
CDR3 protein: ASAASGRRETQY

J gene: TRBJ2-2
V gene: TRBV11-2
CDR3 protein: ASSLRSTRTGELF

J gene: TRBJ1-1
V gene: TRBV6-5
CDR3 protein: ASIEQLEAF

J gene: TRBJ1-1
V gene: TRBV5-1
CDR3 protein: ASSPTLNTEAF

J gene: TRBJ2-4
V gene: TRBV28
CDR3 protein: ASSRTGQWAKNIQY

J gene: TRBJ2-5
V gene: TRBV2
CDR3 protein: ASSERDREGETQY

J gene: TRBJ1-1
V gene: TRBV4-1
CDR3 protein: ASSQAQGVTEAF

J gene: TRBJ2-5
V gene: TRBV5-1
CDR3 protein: ASSGVGIASLGETQY

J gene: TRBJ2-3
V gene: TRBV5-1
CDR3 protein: ASSPPTSGSIDTQY

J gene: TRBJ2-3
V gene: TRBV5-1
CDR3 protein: ASSWPAGRAGDTQY

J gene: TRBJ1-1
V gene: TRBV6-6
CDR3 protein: ASSYALTEAF

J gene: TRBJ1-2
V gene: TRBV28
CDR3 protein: ASSPRQAPGYT

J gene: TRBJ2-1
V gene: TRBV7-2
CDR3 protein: ASSWAHEQF

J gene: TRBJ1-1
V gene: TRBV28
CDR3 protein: ASRWGGTEAF